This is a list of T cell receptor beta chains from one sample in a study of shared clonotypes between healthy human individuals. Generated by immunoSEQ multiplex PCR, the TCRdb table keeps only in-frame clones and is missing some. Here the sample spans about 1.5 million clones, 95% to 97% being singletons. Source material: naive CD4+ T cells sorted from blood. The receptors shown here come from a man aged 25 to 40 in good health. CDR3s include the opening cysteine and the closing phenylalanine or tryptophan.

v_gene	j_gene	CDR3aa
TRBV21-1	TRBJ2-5	CASSKRQEHQETQYF
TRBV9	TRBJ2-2	CASSVAGGGTGELFF
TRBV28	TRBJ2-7	CASSLPGGPSYEQYF
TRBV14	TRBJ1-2	CASSQAGGTRGYTF
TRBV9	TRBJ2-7	CASSNRDSPGYEQYF
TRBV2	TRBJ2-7	CASSRQESSYEQYF
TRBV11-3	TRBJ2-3	CASSPTSSTDTQYF
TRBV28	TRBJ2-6	CASSFGGSGANVLTF
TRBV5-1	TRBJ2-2	CASSLLRNTGELFF
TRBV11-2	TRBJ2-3	CASSTRGGGGGTDTQYF
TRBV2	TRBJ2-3	CASPSGNSTDTQYF
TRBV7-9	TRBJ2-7	CASSFPTGQGYEQYF
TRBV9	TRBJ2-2	CASSVDEGANTGELFF
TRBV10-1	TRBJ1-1	CASSAQGRPEAFF
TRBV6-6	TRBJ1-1	CASKTRVVMNTEAFF
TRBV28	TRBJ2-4	CASSLFGGIAKNIQYF
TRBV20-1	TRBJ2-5	CSARLETQYF
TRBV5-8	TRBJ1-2	CASSLAGQGIYGYTF
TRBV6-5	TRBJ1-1	CASSRRDPTEAFF
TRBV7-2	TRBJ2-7	CASSSGLAGAGEQYF
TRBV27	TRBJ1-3	CASSPRAHSSGNTIYF
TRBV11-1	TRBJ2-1	CASSSRTSDNEQFF
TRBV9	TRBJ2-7	CASSVDLRGPEQYF
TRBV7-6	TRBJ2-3	CASSSAWTSLDTQYF
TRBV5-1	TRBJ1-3	CASSFGMGNSGNTIYF
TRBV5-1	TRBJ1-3	CASSLSPGQGPIYF
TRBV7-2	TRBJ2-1	CASSLVLAGAYNEQFF
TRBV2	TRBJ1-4	CAVLANPPFEKLFF
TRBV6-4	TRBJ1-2	CASSESFPYGYTF
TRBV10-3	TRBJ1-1	CATVSGAMNTEAFF
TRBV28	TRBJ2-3	CASSSTVRAPGTDTQYF
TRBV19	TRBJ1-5	CASRSTGMNQPQHF
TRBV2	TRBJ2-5	CASNRVEIEETQYF
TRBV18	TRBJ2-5	CASSPRELGETQYF
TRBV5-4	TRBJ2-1	CASSLALAGAGEQFF
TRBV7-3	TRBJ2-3	CASSLESGSGRRTDTQYF
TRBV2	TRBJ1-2	CASSEPTGRGGGYTF
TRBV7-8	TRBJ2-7	CASSLVSGNEQYF
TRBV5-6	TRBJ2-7	CASSRTSSYEQYF
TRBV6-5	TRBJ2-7	CASSPGQGQYF
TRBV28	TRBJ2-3	CATLTSGRMDTQYF
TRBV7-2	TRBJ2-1	CASSLVAGSGSYNEQFF